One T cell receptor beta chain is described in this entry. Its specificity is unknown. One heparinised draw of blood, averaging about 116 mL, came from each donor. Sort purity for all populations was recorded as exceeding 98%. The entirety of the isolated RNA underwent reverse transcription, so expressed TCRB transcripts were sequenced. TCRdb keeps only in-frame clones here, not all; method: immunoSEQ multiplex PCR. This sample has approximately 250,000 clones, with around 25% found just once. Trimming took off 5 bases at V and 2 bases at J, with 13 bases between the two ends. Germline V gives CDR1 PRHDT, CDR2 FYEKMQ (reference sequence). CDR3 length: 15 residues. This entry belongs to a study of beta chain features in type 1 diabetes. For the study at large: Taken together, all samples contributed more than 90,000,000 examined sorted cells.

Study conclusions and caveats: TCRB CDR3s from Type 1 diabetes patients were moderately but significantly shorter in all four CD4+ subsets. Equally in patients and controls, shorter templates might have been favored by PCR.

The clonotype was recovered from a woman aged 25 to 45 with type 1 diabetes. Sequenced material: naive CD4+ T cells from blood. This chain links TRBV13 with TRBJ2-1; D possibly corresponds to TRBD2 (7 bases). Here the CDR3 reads CASSPGAGAYNEQFF. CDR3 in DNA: TGTGCCAGCAGCCCAGGGGCGGGAGCCTACAATGAGCAGTTCTTC.